Below, 4 T cell receptor beta chains from the same sample are listed, as sequenced in a study of identical twins. TCRdb re-called the 5' RACE reads through MiXCR, storing one row per CDR3 protein. The sample lists hundreds of thousands of distinct CDR3 sequences, more than 6.5% occurring once. This same sample was also taken into another study, of yellow fever vaccine responses in identical twins.

Material for sequencing was memory (CD45RO+) T cells sorted from blood. The origin of the receptors is a young woman in good health.

This clonotype was counted ten times or more. The chain links TRBV15 to TRBJ1-1; the D gene is possibly TRBD1 (5 bases). V lost 1 base and J lost 9, with 15 bases in between. CDR1 and CDR2 from the germline V gene are LNHNV and YYDKDF (reference sequence). CDR3 length: 14 amino acids. Here the CDR3 reads CATSRGTDTFQAFF. Written as DNA, the CDR3 is TGTGCCACCAGCAGAGGTACGGACACCTTCCAAGCTTTCTTT.

This clonotype was observed a few times. This chain joins TRBV5-1 and TRBJ2-6; no firm D call. Germline V gives CDR1 SGHRS, CDR2 YFSETQ. The V gene lost 0 bases and the J gene lost 0 bases, with 7 bases spanning the gap. The CDR3 runs to 16 residues. The CDR3 region is CASSLDGPSGANVLTF. The CDR3 nucleotides are TGCGCCAGCAGCTTGGACGGCCCCTCTGGGGCCAACGTCCTGACTTTC.

This chain joins TRBV7-9 and TRBJ2-7; possible D gene TRBD1, 6 bases. Germline V lookup: CDR1 SEHNR, CDR2 FQNEAQ (reference sequence). The CDR3 sequence is 13 residues long. V shed 3 bases and J shed 7 bases, with 13 bases lying between them. CDR3 region: CASSFGTQGEQYF. In nucleotides, the CDR3 is TGTGCCAGCAGCTTTGGGACCCAGGGGGAGCAGTACTTC.

The chain recombines TRBV4-1 with TRBJ2-6; TRBD1 might be the D (6 bases). Germline CDR1 is MGHRA and CDR2 is YSYEKL. The CDR3 is 19 residues long. V gave up 5 bases and J gave up 0 bases, with 20 bases separating them. The CDR3: CASSFLRTAKLSGANVLTF. CDR3 coding DNA: TGCGCCAGCAGCTTCCTCAGGACAGCTAAACTCTCTGGGGCCAACGTCCTGACTTTC.